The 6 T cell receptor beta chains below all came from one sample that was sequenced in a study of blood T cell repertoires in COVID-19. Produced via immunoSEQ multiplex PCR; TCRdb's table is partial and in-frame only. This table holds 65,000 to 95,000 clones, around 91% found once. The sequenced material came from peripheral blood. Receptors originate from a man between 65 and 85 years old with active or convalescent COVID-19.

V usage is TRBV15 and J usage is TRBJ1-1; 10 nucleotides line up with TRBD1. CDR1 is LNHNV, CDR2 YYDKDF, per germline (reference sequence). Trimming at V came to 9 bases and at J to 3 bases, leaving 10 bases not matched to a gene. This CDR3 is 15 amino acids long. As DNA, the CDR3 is TGTGCCACATCCGGGACAGGGGTTCTGGACACTGAAGCTTTCTTT. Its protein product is CATSGTGVLDTEAFF.

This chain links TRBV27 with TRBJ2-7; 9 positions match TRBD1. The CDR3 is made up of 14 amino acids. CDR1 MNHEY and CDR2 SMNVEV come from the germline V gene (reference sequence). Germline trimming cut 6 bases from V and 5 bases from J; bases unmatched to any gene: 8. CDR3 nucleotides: TGTGCCAGCAGATACAGGGGGCTTCGGGACGAGCAGTACTTC. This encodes CASRYRGLRDEQYF.

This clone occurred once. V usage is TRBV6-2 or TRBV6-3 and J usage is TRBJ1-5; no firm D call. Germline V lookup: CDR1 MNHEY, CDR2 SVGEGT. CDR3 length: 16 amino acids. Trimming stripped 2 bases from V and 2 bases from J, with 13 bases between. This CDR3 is CASSYHFSAGNQPQHF. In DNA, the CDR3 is TGTGCCAGCAGTTACCACTTTTCAGCGGGCAATCAGCCCCAGCATTTT.

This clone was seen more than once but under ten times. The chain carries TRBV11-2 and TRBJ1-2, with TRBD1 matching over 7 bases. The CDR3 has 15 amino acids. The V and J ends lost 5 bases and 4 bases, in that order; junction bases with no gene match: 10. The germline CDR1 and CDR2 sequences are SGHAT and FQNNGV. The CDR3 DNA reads TGTGCCAGCAGCGAACCGGGACAGTCGCTCTATGGCTACACCTTC. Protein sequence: CASSEPGQSLYGYTF.

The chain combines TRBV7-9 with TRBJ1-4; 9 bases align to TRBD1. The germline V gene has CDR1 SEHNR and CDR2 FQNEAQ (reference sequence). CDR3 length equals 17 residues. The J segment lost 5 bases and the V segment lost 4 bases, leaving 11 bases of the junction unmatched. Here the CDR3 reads CASSSGLTDRGNEKLFF. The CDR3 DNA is TGTGCCAGCAGCTCTGGATTGACGGACAGGGGCAATGAAAAACTGTTTTTT.

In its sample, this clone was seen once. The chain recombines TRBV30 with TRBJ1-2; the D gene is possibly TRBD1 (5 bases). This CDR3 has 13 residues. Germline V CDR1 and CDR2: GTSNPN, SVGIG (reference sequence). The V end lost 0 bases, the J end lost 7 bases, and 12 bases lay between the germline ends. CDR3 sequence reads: CAWSVRQGGGYTF. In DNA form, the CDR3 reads TGTGCCTGGAGTGTGCGGCAGGGTGGTGGCTACACCTTC.